A selection of T cell receptor beta chains follows, all from one sample in a study of blood T cell repertoires in COVID-19. Clones were read by immunoSEQ multiplex PCR, and TCRdb kept only the in-frame ones, dropping some. Of fewer than 50,000 clones listed, about 85% are singletons. Sample: peripheral blood. The receptors were gathered from a woman older than 75 with acute or convalescent COVID-19. CDR3s include the opening cysteine and the closing phenylalanine or tryptophan. Each record gives: V gene, clone size, D gene, J gene, CDR3 DNA, CDR3 protein. A D gene is named only where the DNA matches it firmly. Clone size is not always given. Where it is, it says once, few, many or a class for expanded clones.

TRBV5-6	-	TRBD1	TRBJ2-4	TGTGCCAGCAGCTTAAGAGGGACAGGGAAAAACATTCAGTACTTC	CASSLRGTGKNIQYF
TRBV5-1	few	-	TRBJ1-1	TGCGCCAGCAAGGAGCCCATGAACACTGAAGCTTTCTTT	CASKEPMNTEAFF
TRBV30	-	-	TRBJ1-2	TGTGCCTGGAGTGTACACAGGGTGAACTATGGCTACACCTTC	CAWSVHRVNYGYTF
TRBV7-9	-	-	TRBJ1-2	TGTGCCAGCAGCTCAGACGGAGACTATGGCTACACCTTC	CASSSDGDYGYTF
TRBV18	once	-	TRBJ1-1	TGTGCCAGCTCACGGGAGGCGATGAACACTGAAGCTTTCTTT	CASSREAMNTEAFF
TRBV6-5	-	TRBD1	TRBJ2-7	TGTGCCAGCAGTTCGGGATCGAGTCTGGACAGGAAGCAGTACTTC	CASSSGSSLDRKQYF
TRBV5-4	-	TRBD2	TRBJ2-1	TGTGCCAGCAGCTTAGGACTAGCGGGACTTTACAATGAGCAGTTCTTC	CASSLGLAGLYNEQFF
TRBV7-8	-	TRBD1	TRBJ1-4	TGTGCCAGCAGCCTGATGGGGACAGCCGCGGAAAAACTGTTTTTT	CASSLMGTAAEKLFF
TRBV7-9	-	-	TRBJ1-3	TGTGCCAGCAGCTTAGACGGACAGCTCTCTGGAAACACCATATATTTT	CASSLDGQLSGNTIYF
TRBV5-1	-	TRBD1	TRBJ2-7	TGCGCCAGCAGCTTGGCGGGACAGGGACTGTACGAGCAGTACTTC	CASSLAGQGLYEQYF
TRBV12-3/TRBV12-4	-	-	TRBJ1-2	TGTGCCAGCAGTTACCAGGGGAGCTATGGCTACACCTTC	CASSYQGSYGYTF
TRBV10-1	few	TRBD2	TRBJ2-1	TGCGCCAGCAGAGACGGACTAGCGGGGAATGAGCAGTTCTTC	CASRDGLAGNEQFF
TRBV28	once	-	TRBJ2-1	TGTGCCAGCAGTTTCCCGGCTAGCGTTTCTTACAATGAGCAGTTCTTC	CASSFPASVSYNEQFF
TRBV2	once	TRBD2	TRBJ2-1	TGTGCCAGCAGTGGACAAGCGGGAGGGCGTTACAATGAGCAGTTCTTC	CASSGQAGGRYNEQFF
TRBV5-1	-	-	TRBJ2-1	TGCGCCAGCAGCTTGCCACGAATGACTACCTCCGGGAAGGATGAGCAGTTCTTC	CASSLPRMTTSGKDEQFF
TRBV5-1	-	TRBD1	TRBJ2-5	TGCGCCAGCAGCATCCGGACAGGGGAGGAGACCCAGTACTTC	CASSIRTGEETQYF
TRBV7-2	-	TRBD2	TRBJ2-7	TGTGCCAGCAGCAGCGGGGTAGCGGGCGACTACGAGCAGTACTTC	CASSSGVAGDYEQYF
TRBV5-8	-	TRBD2	TRBJ2-1	TGTGCCAGCAGATTGGGACTAGCGGGAATAGGAGAGCAGTTCTTC	CASRLGLAGIGEQFF
TRBV10-1	-	-	TRBJ2-5	TGCGCCAGCAGTGACCAACTAGGTGGCCAAGAGACCCAGTACTTC	CASSDQLGGQETQYF
TRBV2	once	-	TRBJ1-5	TGTGCCAGCAGTAGGGACACGAATAGCAATCAGCCCCAGCATTTT	CASSRDTNSNQPQHF
TRBV14	-	-	TRBJ2-1	TGTGCCAGCAGCCAAGTTTACCCCTCTCGCAGCAATGAGCAGTTCTTC	CASSQVYPSRSNEQFF
TRBV12-3/TRBV12-4	-	-	TRBJ1-1	TGTGCCAGCAGTCGGTTACAGGGCACTGAAGCTTTCTTT	CASSRLQGTEAFF
TRBV29-1	-	-	TRBJ1-5	TGCAGCGTTGAAGTCAACACCAATCAGCCCCAGCATTTT	CSVEVNTNQPQHF
TRBV6-2/TRBV6-3	-	-	TRBJ1-5	TGTGCCAGCAGTTACGTCGCGTGGTATAGCAATCAGCCCCAGCATTTT	CASSYVAWYSNQPQHF
TRBV6-5	few	TRBD1	TRBJ2-7	TGTGCCAGCAGCGTACAGGGGATGGTGGACGAGCAGTACTTC	CASSVQGMVDEQYF
TRBV19	-	-	TRBJ2-7	TGTGCCAGTAGTGCACATACGGGGCAGTACTTC	CASSAHTGQYF
TRBV7-2	-	TRBD2	TRBJ2-5	TGTGCCAGCAGCTCCCAGCTAGCGGGAGGGCGGGAGACCCAGTACTTC	CASSSQLAGGRETQYF
TRBV6-2/TRBV6-3	few	-	TRBJ2-1	TGTGCCAGCAGTTATGGACTGGGCTACAATGAGCAGTTCTTC	CASSYGLGYNEQFF
TRBV27	-	TRBD2	TRBJ2-7	TGTGCCAGCAGTTTTACTAGCGGAGCAACCTACGAGCAGTACTTC	CASSFTSGATYEQYF
TRBV28	-	TRBD1	TRBJ1-2	TGTGCCAGCACCCCGGTGACAGGGACCTATGGCTACACCTTC	CASTPVTGTYGYTF
TRBV27	-	-	TRBJ1-1	TGTGCCAGCAGTTTATCTCGGGAGTCCCAAGCTTTCTTT	CASSLSRESQAFF
TRBV2	-	TRBD2	TRBJ2-7	TGTGCCAGCAGGTACCTAGCGGGAGGGTCGGACGAGCAGTACTTC	CASRYLAGGSDEQYF
TRBV6-5	-	-	TRBJ2-3	TGTGCCAGCAGGTCTAGCGGCACAGATACGCAGTATTTT	CASRSSGTDTQYF
TRBV10-2	-	-	TRBJ1-4	TGCGCCAGCAGTGAGACGGCCGTCGGGGGACTGTTTTTT	CASSETAVGGLFF